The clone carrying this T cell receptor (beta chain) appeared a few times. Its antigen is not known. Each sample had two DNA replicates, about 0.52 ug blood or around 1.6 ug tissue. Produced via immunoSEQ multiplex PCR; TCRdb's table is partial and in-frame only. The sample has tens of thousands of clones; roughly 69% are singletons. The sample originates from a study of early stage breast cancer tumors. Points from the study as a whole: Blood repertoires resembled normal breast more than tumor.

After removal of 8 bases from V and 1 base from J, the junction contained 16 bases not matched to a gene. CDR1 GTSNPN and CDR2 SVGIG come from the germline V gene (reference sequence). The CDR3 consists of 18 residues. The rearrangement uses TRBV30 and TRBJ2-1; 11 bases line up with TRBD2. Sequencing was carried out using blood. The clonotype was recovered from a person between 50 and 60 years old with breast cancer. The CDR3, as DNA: TGTGCCGGACCCAAAGGGACTAGCGGAACGACGTCCTACAATGAGCAGTTCTTC. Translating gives CAGPKGTSGTTSYNEQFF.